This T cell receptor (beta chain) emerged from a study of blood T cell repertoires in COVID-19. Living in under 30 US areas, the participants were between roughly 18 and 89 years of age. Each participant's cohort was designated according to participant-reported clinical history. Two negative PCRs, clearance, or symptom resolution were required of recovered Cohort 3 donors. Regarding this clone: This CDR3 is also generated by other DNA sequences in the sample.

This CDR3 spans 15 amino acids. The germline V gene has CDR1 SGHRS and CDR2 YFSETQ. The germline V and J ends were trimmed by 0 bases and 8 bases, with 17 bases remaining between them. As originally analysed: Reference gene primer amplification yielded estimated nucleated cell counts. Only in-frame clones appear in the TCRdb table, and some are missing; sequencing was by immunoSEQ multiplex PCR. Clonal size and the V and J genes are those of that table, whereas D and trimming came from the DNA. Seen here are some 510,000 clones, roughly 90% observed once, and the top ten hold approximately 2%. This TCR derives from a woman aged 40 to 50 who had recovered from COVID-19. The sample consisted of PBMCs or T cells enriched from blood (not recorded which). The V and J genes are TRBV5-1 and TRBJ1-2; tentatively, D is TRBD1 (6 bases). CDR3 loop: CASSLGGTGGAGYTF. The CDR3 bases are TGCGCCAGCAGCTTGGGAGGGACGGGGGGCGCAGGCTACACCTTC. Full variable domain (missing parts from reference TRBV5-1 and TRBJ1-2): KAGVTQTPRYLIKTRGQQVTLSCSPISGHRSVSWYQQTPGQGLQFLFEYFSETQRNKGNFPGRFSGRQFSNSRSEMNVSTLELGDSALYLCASSLGGTGGAGYTFGSGTRLTVV.